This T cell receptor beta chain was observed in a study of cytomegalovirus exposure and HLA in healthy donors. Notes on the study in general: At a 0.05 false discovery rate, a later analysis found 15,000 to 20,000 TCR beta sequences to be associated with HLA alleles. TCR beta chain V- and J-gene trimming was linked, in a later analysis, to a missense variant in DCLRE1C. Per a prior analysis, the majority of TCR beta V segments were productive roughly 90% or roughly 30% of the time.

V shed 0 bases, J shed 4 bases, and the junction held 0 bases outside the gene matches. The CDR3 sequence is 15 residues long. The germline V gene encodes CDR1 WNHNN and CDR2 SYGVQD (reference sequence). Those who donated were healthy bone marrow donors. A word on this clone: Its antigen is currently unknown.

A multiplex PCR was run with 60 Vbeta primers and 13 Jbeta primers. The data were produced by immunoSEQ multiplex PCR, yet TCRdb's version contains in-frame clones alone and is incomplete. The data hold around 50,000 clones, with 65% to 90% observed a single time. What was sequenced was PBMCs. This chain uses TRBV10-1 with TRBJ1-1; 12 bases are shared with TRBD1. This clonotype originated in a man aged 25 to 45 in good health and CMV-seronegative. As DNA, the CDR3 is TGCGCCAGCAGTGAGTCGGGACAGGGGGCCACTGAAGCTTTCTTT. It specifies CASSESGQGATEAFF.